This TCR beta chain was found in a study of identical twins. Study-level points and caveats: In cord blood, abundant beta clonotypes had fewer insertions; memory showed no trend. Zero-insertion analyses could be partly confounded by invariant MAIT and iNKT cells.

TCRdb re-called the 5' RACE reads through MiXCR, storing one row per CDR3 protein. This table has around 250,000 distinct CDR3 sequences, approximately 7% appearing once. This CDR3 is 17 amino acids long. Germline V CDR1 and CDR2: SGHAT, FQNNGV. V was trimmed by 5 bases and J by 0 bases, leaving 18 bases between them. Points on this clonotype: The antigen remains unidentified.

This sample was also put to use in a study of yellow fever vaccine responses in identical twins.

The rearrangement links TRBV11-2 to TRBJ2-3; D perhaps matches TRBD2 (6 bases). This receptor was obtained from a woman younger than 30 in good health. Sample: memory (CD45RO+) T cells sorted from blood. The CDR3 DNA follows: TGTGCCAGCAGCCTATTCCGGGGGAGCTCTAGCACAGATACGCAGTATTTT. Residues: CASSLFRGSSSTDTQYF.